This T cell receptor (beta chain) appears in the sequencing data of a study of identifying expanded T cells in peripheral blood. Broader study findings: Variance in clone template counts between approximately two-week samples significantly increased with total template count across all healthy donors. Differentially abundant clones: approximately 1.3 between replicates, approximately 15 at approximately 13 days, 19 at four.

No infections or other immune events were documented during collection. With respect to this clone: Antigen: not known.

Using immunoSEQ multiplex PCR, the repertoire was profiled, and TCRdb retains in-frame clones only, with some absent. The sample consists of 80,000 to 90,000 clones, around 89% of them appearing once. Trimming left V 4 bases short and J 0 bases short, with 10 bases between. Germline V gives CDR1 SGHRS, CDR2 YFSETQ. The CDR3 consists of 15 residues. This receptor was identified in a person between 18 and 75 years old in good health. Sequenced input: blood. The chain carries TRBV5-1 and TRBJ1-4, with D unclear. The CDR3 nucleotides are TGCGCCAGCAGCGTAAACGGAGCAACTAATGAAAAACTGTTTTTT. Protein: CASSVNGATNEKLFF.